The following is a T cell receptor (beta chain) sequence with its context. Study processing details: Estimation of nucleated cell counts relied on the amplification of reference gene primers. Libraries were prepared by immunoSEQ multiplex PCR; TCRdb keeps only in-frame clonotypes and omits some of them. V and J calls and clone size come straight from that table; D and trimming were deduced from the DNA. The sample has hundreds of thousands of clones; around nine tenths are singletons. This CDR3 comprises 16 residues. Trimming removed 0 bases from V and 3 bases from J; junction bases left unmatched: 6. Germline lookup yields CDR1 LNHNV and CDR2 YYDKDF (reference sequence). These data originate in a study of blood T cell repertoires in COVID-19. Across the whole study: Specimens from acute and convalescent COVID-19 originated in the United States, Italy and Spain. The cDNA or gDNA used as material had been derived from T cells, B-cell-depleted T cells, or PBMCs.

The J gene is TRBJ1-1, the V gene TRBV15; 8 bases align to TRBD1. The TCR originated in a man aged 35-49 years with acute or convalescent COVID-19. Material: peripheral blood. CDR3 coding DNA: TGTGCCACCAGCAGAGATCGTTCAGGGGGCGACACTGAAGCTTTCTTT. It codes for CATSRDRSGGDTEAFF.